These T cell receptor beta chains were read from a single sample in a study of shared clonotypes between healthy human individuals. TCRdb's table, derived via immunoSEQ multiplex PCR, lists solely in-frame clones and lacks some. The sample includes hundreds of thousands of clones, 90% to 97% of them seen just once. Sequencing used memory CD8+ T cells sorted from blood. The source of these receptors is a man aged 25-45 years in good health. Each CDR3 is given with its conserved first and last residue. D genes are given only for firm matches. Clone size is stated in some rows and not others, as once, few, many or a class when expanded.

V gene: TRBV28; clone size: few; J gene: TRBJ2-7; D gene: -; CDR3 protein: CASSSSYEQYF; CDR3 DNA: TGTGCCAGCAGTTCCTCCTACGAGCAGTACTTC
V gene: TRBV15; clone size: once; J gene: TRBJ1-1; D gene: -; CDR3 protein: CATSPGGRATEAFF; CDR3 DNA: TGTGCCACCAGCCCCGGGGGCAGGGCCACTGAAGCTTTCTTT
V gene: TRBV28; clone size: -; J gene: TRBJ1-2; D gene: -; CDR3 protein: CASSLALLYYGYTF; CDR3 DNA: TGTGCCAGCAGTTTGGCACTGTTATACTATGGCTACACCTTC
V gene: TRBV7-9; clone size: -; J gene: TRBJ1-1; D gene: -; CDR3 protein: CASSFWSDNTEAFF; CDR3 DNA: TGTGCCAGCAGCTTCTGGTCTGATAACACTGAAGCTTTCTTT
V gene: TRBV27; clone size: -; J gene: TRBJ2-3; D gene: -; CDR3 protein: CASSFNGPIRVGKETTDTQYF; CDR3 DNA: TGTGCCAGCAGTTTTAATGGACCAATACGGGTGGGAAAAGAGACCACAGATACGCAGTATTTT
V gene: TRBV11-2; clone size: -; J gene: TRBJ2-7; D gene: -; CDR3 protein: CASSLLARGTYEQYF; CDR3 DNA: TGTGCCAGCAGCTTACTAGCAAGGGGAACCTACGAGCAGTACTTC
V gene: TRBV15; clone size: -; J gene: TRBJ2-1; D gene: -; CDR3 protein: CATSRGQVGANEQFF; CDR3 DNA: TGTGCCACCAGCAGAGGGCAGGTTGGGGCTAATGAGCAGTTCTTC
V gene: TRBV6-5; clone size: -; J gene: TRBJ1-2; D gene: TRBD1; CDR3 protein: CASSPGTGAYGYTF; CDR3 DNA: TGTGCCAGCAGTCCCGGGACAGGGGCCTATGGCTACACCTTC
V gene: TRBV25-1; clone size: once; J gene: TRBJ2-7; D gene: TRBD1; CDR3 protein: CASSEPGAGGSYEQYF; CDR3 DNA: TGTGCCAGCAGTGAACCTGGGGCAGGGGGATCCTACGAGCAGTACTTC
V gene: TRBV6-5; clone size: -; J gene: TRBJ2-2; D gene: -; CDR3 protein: CASSSPVWPTGELFF; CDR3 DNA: TGTGCCAGCAGTTCCCCCGTTTGGCCCACCGGGGAGCTGTTTTTT
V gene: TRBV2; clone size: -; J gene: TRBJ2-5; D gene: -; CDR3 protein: CASSEISNGQETQYF; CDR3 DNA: TGTGCCAGCAGTGAAATTAGTAACGGGCAAGAGACCCAGTACTTC
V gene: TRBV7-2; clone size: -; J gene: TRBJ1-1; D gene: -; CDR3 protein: CASTSTTNSAFF; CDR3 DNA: TGTGCCAGCACCTCGACCACAAACTCAGCTTTCTTT
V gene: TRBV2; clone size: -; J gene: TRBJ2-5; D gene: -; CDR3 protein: CASSPTGSTQYF; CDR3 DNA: TGTGCCAGCAGTCCTACGGGGTCGACCCAGTACTTC
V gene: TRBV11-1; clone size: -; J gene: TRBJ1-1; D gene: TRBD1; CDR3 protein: CASSSGTGDTEAFF; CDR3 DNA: TGTGCCAGCAGCTCCGGGACAGGGGATACTGAAGCTTTCTTT
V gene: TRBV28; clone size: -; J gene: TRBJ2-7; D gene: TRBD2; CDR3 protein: CASRVGTSGAYEQYF; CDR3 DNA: TGTGCCAGCAGGGTTGGGACTAGCGGGGCCTACGAGCAGTACTTC
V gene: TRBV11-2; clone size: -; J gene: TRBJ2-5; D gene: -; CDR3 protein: CASSRRETQYF; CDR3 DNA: TGTGCCAGCAGCAGACGGGAGACCCAGTACTTC
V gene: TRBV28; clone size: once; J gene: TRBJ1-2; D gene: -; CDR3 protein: CASTSFGVYTF; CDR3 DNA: TGTGCCAGCACTTCTTTCGGGGTCTACACCTTC
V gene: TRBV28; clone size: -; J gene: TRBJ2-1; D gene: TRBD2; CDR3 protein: CASSFPLAGGPYEQFF; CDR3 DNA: TGTGCCAGCAGTTTCCCATTAGCGGGAGGGCCGTATGAGCAGTTCTTC
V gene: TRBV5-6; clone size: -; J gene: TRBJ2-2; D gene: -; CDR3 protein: CASSLSRNTGELFF; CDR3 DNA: TGTGCCAGCAGCTTGTCCAGGAACACCGGGGAGCTGTTTTTT
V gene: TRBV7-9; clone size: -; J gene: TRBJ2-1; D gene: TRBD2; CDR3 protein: CASSFGGGSYNEQFF; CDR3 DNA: TGTGCCAGCAGCTTCGGGGGAGGGTCCTACAATGAGCAGTTCTTC
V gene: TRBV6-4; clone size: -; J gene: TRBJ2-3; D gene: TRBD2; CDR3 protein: CASRRLAGGGDTQYF; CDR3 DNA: TGTGCCAGCAGGAGACTAGCGGGAGGGGGAGATACGCAGTATTTT
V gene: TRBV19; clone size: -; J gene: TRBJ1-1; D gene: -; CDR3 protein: CASSRGRIITEAFF; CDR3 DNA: TGTGCCAGTAGTCGGGGGAGAATCATCACTGAAGCTTTCTTT
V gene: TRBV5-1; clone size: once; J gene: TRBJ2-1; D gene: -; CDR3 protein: CASSLGSGLGGQFF; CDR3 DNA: TGCGCCAGCAGCTTGGGATCAGGGCTCGGTGGGCAGTTCTTC
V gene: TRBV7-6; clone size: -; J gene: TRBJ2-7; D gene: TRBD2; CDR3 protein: CASSLESSGREQYF; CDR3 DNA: TGTGCCAGCAGCTTAGAGTCTAGCGGGAGGGAGCAGTACTTC
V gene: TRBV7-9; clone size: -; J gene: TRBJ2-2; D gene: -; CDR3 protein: CASSTGELFF; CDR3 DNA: TGTGCCAGCAGCACCGGGGAGCTGTTTTTT
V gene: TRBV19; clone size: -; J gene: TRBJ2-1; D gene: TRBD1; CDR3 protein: CASSIVGPGQGNNEQFF; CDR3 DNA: TGTGCCAGTAGTATAGTCGGACCCGGACAGGGAAACAATGAGCAGTTCTTC
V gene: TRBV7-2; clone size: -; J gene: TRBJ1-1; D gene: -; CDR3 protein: CASSFRQNTEAFF; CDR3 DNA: TGTGCCAGCAGCTTTCGACAGAACACTGAAGCTTTCTTT
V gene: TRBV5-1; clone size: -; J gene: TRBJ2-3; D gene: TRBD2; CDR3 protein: CASSPGLAPYTDTQYF; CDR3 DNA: TGCGCCAGCAGCCCCGGACTAGCACCTTACACAGATACGCAGTATTTT
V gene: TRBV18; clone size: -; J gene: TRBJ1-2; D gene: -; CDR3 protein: CASSNRDYGYTF; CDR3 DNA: TGTGCCAGCTCGAACAGAGACTATGGCTACACCTTC
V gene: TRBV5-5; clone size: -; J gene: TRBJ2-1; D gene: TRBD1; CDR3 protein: CASSLADRGYNEQFF; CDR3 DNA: TGTGCCAGCAGCTTGGCGGACAGGGGCTACAATGAGCAGTTCTTC
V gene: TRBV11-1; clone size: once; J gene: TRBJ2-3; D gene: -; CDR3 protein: CASSLGLDTDTQYF; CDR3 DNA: TGTGCCAGCAGCTTAGGTTTAGATACAGATACGCAGTATTTT
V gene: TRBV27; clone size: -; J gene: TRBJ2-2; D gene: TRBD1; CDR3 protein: CASRQGINTGELFF; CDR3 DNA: TGTGCCAGCCGACAGGGTATAAACACCGGGGAGCTGTTTTTT
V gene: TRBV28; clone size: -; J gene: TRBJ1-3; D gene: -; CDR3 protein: CASSSGNTIYF; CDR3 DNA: TGTGCCAGCAGCTCTGGAAACACCATATATTTT
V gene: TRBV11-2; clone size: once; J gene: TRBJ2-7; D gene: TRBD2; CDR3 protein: CASSLEVASGSYEQYF; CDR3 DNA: TGTGCCAGCAGCTTAGAGGTGGCTAGCGGGAGCTACGAGCAGTACTTC
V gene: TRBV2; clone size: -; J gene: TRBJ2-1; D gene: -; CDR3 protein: CASSVDGDEQFF; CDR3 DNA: TGTGCCAGCAGTGTCGACGGCGATGAGCAGTTCTTC
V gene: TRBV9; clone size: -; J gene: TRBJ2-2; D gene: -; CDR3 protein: CASSVNIGDTGELFF; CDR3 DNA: TGTGCCAGCAGCGTAAACATTGGGGACACCGGGGAGCTGTTTTTT
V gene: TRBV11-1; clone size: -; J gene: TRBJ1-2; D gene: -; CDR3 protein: CASSLARTRGYTF; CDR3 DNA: TGTGCCAGCAGCTTAGCTAGGACCCGTGGCTACACCTTC
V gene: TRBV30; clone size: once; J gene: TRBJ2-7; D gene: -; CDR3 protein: CAWMEGAPREQYF; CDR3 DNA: TGTGCCTGGATGGAGGGGGCGCCGCGGGAGCAGTACTTC
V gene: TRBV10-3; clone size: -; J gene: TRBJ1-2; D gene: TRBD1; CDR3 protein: CAIGVGRGRIDGYTF; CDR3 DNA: TGTGCCATCGGGGTGGGCAGGGGGCGGATTGACGGCTACACCTTC
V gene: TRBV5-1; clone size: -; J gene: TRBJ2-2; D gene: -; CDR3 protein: CASSLDWVFTGELFF; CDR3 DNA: TGCGCCAGCAGCTTGGACTGGGTCTTCACCGGGGAGCTGTTTTTT
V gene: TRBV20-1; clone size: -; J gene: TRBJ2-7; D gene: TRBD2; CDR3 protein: CSGLAEYEQYF; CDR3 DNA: TGCAGTGGGCTAGCGGAATACGAGCAGTACTTC
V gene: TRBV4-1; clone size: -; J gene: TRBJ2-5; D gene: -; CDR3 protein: CASSQTQETQYF; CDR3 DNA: TGCGCCAGCAGCCAAACACAAGAGACCCAGTACTTC
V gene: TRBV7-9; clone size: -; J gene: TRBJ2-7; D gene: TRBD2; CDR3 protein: CASSLELAGGYEQYF; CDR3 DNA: TGTGCCAGCAGCTTAGAGCTAGCGGGAGGCTACGAGCAGTACTTC
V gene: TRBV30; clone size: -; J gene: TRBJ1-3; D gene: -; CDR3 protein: CAWSVTVSGNTIYF; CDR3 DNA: TGTGCCTGGAGTGTGACAGTCTCTGGAAACACCATATATTTT
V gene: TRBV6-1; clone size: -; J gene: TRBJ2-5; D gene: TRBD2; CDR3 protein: CASRAGARETQYF; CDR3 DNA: TGTGCCAGCAGAGCGGGAGCAAGGGAGACCCAGTACTTC
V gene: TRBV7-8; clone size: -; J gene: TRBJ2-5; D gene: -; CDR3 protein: CASSLASETQYF; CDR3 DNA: TGTGCCAGCAGCTTAGCTAGCGAGACCCAGTACTTC
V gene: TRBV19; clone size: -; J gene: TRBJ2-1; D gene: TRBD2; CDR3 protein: CASSIGLADLHNEQFF; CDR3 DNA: TGTGCCAGTAGTATAGGACTAGCGGACCTACACAATGAGCAGTTCTTC
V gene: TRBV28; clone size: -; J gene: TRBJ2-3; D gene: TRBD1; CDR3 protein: CASSSIGTGLTDTQYF; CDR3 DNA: TGTGCCAGCAGTTCGATAGGGACAGGGTTGACAGATACGCAGTATTTT
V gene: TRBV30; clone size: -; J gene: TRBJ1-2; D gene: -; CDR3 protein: CAWSLTGGGYGYTF; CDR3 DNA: TGTGCCTGGAGTCTTACGGGGGGCGGCTATGGCTACACCTTC
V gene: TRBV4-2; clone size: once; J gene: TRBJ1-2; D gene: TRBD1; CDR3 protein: CASSHNGGRGDYGYTF; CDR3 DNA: TGTGCCAGCAGCCACAATGGTGGCAGGGGGGATTATGGCTACACCTTC
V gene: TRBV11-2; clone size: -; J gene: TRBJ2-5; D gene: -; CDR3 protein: CASSSLETQYF; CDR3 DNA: TGTGCCAGCAGCTCCTTAGAGACCCAGTACTTC